This T cell receptor beta chain was documented in a study of shared clonotypes between healthy human individuals. Within Nashville, Tennessee resided all donors, each a Caucasian adult. Regarding this clone: Its antigen remains unknown.

The CDR3 spans 15 residues. The germline V gene has CDR1 LNHDA and CDR2 SQIVND (reference sequence). The ends lost 5 bases at V and 3 bases at J; junction bases unmatched: 6. Method: immunoSEQ multiplex PCR; TCRdb's copy keeps in-frame clones and lacks some. The sample has 550,000 to 800,000 clones, about 74% seen once. Regarding the study as a whole: Genetic and exposure-history diversity was limited by the small donor number.

Sequenced: memory CD4+ T cells sorted from blood. The subset is: CD45RA-negative fraction. This receptor was taken from a woman aged 25 to 39 in good health. The chain is built from TRBV19 and TRBJ2-2; 7 nucleotides line up with TRBD1. The chain's CDR3 is CASSFRQGYTGELFF. DNA of the CDR3: TGTGCCAGTAGTTTCCGACAGGGTTACACCGGGGAGCTGTTTTTT.